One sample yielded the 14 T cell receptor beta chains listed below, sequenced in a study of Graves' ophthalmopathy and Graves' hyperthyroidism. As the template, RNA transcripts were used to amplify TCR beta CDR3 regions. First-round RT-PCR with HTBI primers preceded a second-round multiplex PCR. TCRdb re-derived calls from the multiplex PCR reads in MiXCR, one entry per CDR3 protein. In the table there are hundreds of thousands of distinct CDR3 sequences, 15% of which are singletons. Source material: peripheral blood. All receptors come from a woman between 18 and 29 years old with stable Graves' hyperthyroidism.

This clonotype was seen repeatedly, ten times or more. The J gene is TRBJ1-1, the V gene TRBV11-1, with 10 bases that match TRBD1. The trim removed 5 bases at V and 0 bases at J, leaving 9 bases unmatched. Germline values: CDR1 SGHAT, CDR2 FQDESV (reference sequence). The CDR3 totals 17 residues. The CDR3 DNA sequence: TGTGCCAGCAGCCATTGGGACAGGGGACTTATGAACACTGAAGCTTTCTTT. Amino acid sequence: CASSHWDRGLMNTEAFF. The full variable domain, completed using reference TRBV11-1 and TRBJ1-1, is EAEVAQSPRYKITEKSQAVAFWCDPISGHATLYWYRQILGQGPELLVQFQDESVVDDSQLPKDRFSAERLKGVDSTLKIQPAELGDSAMYLCASSHWDRGLMNTEAFFGQGTRLTVV.

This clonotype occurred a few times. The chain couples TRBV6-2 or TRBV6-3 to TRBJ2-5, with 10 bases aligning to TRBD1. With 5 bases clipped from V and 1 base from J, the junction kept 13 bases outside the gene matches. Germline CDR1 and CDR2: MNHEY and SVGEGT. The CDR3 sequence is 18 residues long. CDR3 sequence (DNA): TGTGCCAGCAGTAGACCAGGCGTCCGGGACAGGGGCCAAGAGACCCAGTACTTC. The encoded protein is CASSRPGVRDRGQETQYF.

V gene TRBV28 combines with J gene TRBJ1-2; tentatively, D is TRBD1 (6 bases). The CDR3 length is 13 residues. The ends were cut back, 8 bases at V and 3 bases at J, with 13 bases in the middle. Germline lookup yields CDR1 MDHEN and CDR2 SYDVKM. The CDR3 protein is CASCAGADYGYTF. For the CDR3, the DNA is TGTGCCAGCTGCGCGGGGGCGGACTATGGCTACACCTTC.

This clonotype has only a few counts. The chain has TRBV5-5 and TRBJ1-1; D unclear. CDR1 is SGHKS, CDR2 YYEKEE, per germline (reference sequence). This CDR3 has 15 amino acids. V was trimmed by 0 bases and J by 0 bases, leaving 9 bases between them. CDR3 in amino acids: CASSLDWSVNTEAFF. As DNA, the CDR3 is TGTGCCAGCAGCTTGGATTGGTCAGTGAACACTGAAGCTTTCTTT.

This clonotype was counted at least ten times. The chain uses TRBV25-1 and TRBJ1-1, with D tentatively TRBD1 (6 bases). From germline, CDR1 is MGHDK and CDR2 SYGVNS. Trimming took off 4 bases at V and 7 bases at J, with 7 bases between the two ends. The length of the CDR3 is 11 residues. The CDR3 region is CASSARGEAFF. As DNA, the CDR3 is TGTGCCAGCAGTGCCAGGGGTGAAGCTTTCTTT. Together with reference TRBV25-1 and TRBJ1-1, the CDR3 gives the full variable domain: EADIYQTPRYLVIGTGKKITLECSQTMGHDKMYWYQQDPGMELHLIHYSYGVNSTEKGDLSSESTVSRIRTEHFPLTLESARPSHTSQYLCASSARGEAFFGQGTRLTVV.

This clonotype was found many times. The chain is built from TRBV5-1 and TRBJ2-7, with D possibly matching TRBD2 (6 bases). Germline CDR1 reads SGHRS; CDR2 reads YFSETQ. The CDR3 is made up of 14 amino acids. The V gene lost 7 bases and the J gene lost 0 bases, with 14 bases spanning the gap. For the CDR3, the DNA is TGCGCCAGCGGCACGGAGGGTGGCTCCTACGAGCAGTACTTC. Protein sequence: CASGTEGGSYEQYF. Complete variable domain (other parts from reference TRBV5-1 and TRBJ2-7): KAGVTQTPRYLIKTRGQQVTLSCSPISGHRSVSWYQQTPGQGLQFLFEYFSETQRNKGNFPGRFSGRQFSNSRSEMNVSTLELGDSALYLCASGTEGGSYEQYFGPGTRLTVT.

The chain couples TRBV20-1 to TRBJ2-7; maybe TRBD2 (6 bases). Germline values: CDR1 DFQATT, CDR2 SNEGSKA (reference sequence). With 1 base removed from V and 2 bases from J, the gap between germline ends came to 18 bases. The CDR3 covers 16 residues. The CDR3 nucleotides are TGCAGTGCTAGAGCCTCCTTGGGGAGGACCCCCTACGAGCAGTACTTC. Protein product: CSARASLGRTPYEQYF.

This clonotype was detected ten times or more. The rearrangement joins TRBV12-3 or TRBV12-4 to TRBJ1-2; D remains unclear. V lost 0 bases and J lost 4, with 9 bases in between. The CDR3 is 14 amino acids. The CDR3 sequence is CASSLATPVYGYTF. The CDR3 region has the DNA TGTGCCAGCAGTTTAGCGACCCCAGTCTATGGCTACACCTTC.

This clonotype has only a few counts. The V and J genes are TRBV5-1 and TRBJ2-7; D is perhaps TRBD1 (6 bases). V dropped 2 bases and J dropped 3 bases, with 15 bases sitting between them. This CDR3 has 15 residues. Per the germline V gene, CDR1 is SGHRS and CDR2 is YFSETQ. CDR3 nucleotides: TGCGCCAGCAGCTTATACAGGGACAATAGCTACGAGCAGTACTTC. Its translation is CASSLYRDNSYEQYF.

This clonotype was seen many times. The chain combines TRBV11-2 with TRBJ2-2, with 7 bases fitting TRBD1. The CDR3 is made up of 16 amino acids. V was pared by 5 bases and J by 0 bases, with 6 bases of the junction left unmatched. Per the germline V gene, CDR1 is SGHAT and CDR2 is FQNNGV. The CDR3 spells CASSLRQGSNTGELFF. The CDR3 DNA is TGTGCCAGCAGCCTAAGACAGGGTTCGAACACCGGGGAGCTGTTTTTT.

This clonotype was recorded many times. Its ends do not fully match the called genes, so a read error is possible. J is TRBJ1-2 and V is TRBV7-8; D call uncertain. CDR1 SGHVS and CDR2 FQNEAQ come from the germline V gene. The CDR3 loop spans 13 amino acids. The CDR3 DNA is TGTGCCAGCAGCTTAGCTTACGAGGCAAACGGATACTTC. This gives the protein CASSLAYEANGYF. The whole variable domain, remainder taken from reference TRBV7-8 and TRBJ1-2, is GAGVSQSPRYKVAKRGQDVALRCDPISGHVSLFWYQQALGQGPEFLTYFQNEAQLDKSGLPSDRFFAERPEGSVSTLKIQRTQQEDSAVYLCASSLAYEANGYFGSGTRLTVV.

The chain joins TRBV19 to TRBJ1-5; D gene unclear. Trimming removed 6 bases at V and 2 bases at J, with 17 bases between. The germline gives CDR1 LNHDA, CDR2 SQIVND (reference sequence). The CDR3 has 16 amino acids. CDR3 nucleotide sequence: TGTGCCAGTAGGCCGAGTCCAGTTATAGGCAATCAGCCCCAGCATTTT. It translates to CASRPSPVIGNQPQHF. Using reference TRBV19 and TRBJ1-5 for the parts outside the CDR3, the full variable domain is DGGITQSPKYLFRKEGQNVTLSCEQNLNHDAMYWYRQDPGQGLRLIYYSQIVNDFQKGDIAEGYSVSREKKESFPLTVTSAQKNPTAFYLCASRPSPVIGNQPQHFGDGTRLSIL.

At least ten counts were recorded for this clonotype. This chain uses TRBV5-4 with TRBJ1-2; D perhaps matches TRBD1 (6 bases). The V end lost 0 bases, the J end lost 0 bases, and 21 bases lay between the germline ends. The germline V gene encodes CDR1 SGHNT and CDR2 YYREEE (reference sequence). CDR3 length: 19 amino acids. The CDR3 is CASSLGIRTVTLANYGYTF. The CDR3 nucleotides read TGTGCCAGCAGCTTGGGAATCCGGACAGTGACCCTAGCTAACTATGGCTACACCTTC.

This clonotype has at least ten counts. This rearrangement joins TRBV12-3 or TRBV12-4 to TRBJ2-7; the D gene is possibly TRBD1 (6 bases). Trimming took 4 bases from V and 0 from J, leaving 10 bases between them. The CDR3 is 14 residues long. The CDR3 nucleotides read TGTGCCAGCAGTTCAGGGGCTACCTCCTACGAGCAGTACTTC. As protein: CASSSGATSYEQYF.